This TCR beta chain derives from a study of cytomegalovirus exposure and HLA in healthy donors. PCR was performed using 60 Vbeta and 13 Jbeta primers. The protocol was immunoSEQ multiplex PCR, while the TCRdb copy is restricted to in-frame clones and leaves out a portion. The repertoire holds 95,000 to 100,000 clones, around 85% seen once, with approximately 3.6% in the top ten. At collection, donors were nominally healthy, but unrecorded immune exposures were probable. General study points: The authors later found most CMV-associated TCR beta chains appeared HLA-restricted. A list of roughly 160 TCR beta chains associated with cytomegalovirus was given. As a later analysis showed, a missense DCLRE1C variant was linked to trimming of TCR beta V- and J-genes.

The CDR3 has 12 residues. V lost 3 bases and J lost 9, with 11 bases in between. Germline V gene lookup returns CDR1 MDHEN and CDR2 SYDVKM. Worth noting for this clone: What it binds is not known.

The chain uses TRBV28 and TRBJ2-5; weak D call: TRBD2 (6 bases). This clonotype originated in a young man in good health and CMV-seronegative. Sample: PBMCs. DNA for the CDR3: TGTGCCAGCAGTTTCGGCGGGGCGGCCCAGTACTTC. Amino acid sequence: CASSFGGAAQYF. Based on the CDR3 plus reference TRBV28 and TRBJ2-5, the full variable domain is DVKVTQSSRYLVKRTGEKVFLECVQDMDHENMFWYRQDPGLGLRLIYFSYDVKMKEKGDIPEGYSVSREKKERFSLILESASTNQTSMYLCASSFGGAAQYFGPGTRLLVL.